A single sample gave rise to the 9 T cell receptor beta chains below, sequenced in a study of blood T cell repertoires in COVID-19. Only in-frame clones appear in the TCRdb table, and some are missing; sequencing was by immunoSEQ multiplex PCR. The sample consists of roughly 14,000 clones, more than 75% of them appearing once. Material for sequencing was peripheral blood. All receptors come from a human donor in a cohort sampled during active COVID-19.

This clone was observed once. The J gene is TRBJ2-3, the V gene TRBV10-1; 7 nucleotides agree with TRBD2. Per germline, CDR1 WNHNN and CDR2 SYGVQD (reference sequence). After removal of 8 bases from V and 4 bases from J, the junction contained 12 bases not matched to a gene. The CDR3 runs to 15 residues. The CDR3 sequence: CASSRSGDGSDTQYF. The DNA for the CDR3 is TGCGCCAGCTCACGCAGCGGGGACGGTTCAGATACGCAGTATTTT.

The V and J genes are TRBV20-1 and TRBJ2-7, with 9 bases aligning to TRBD1. The CDR3 spans 15 residues. With 3 bases clipped from V and 5 bases from J, the junction kept 11 bases outside the gene matches. Per the germline V gene, CDR1 is DFQATT and CDR2 is SNEGSKA (reference sequence). CDR3 sequence: CSASDNRGRDDEQYF. CDR3 sequence (DNA): TGCAGTGCTAGTGACAACAGGGGGCGGGATGACGAGCAGTACTTC.

V gene TRBV5-6 combines with J gene TRBJ2-2, with 12 bases identical to TRBD1. The CDR3 runs to 16 residues. J gave up 4 bases and V 1 base, and 2 bases lay outside the gene matches. Per germline, CDR1 SGHDT and CDR2 YYEEEE. CDR3 protein: CASSLLGQGATGELFF. The CDR3 coding sequence is TGTGCCAGCAGCTTGCTGGGACAGGGGGCCACCGGGGAGCTGTTTTTT.

This clone was seen a few times. This chain links TRBV29-1 with TRBJ2-1; D call uncertain. The V gene's germline CDR1 is SQVTM and CDR2 ANQGSEA. The CDR3 length is 11 residues. Deletions cut 5 bases from V and 6 bases from J, with 8 bases between. The CDR3 nucleotides read TGCAGCGTTTCCATACTCAATGAGCAGTTCTTC. Translation gives CSVSILNEQFF.

The rearrangement uses TRBV11-3 and TRBJ2-3; TRBD2 might be the D (5 bases). The CDR3 has 15 amino acids. Germline V gives CDR1 SGHNT, CDR2 YENEEA. V lost 3 bases and J lost 2, with 12 bases in between. The CDR3 spells CASSFRGRPTDTQYF. In DNA form, the CDR3 reads TGTGCCAGCAGCTTTCGGGGTAGGCCCACAGATACGCAGTATTTT.

This clone counts as medium-sized. This chain links TRBV11-2 with TRBJ1-1, with 11 bases lining up with TRBD1. CDR1 and CDR2 (germline): SGHAT, FQNNGV. The CDR3 has 16 residues. Unmatched junction bases numbered 2, after V lost 2 bases and J lost 0 bases. In DNA form, the CDR3 reads TGTGCCAGCAGCTTACGGGACAGGGGGTTGAACACTGAAGCTTTCTTT. This sequence encodes CASSLRDRGLNTEAFF. Drawing the rest from reference TRBV11-2 and TRBJ1-1, the complete variable domain is EAGVAQSPRYKIIEKRQSVAFWCNPISGHATLYWYQQILGQGPKLLIQFQNNGVVDDSQLPKDRFSAERLKGVDSTLKIQPAKLEDSAVYLCASSLRDRGLNTEAFFGQGTRLTVV.

In its sample, this clone was seen a few times. The chain employs TRBV6-8 and TRBJ2-7; 12 bases are a match to TRBD2. CDR1 is MNHGY, CDR2 SAAAGT, per germline. V gave up 7 bases and J gave up 5 bases; unmatched junction bases: 18. The CDR3 extends over 18 amino acids. The CDR3 sequence: CASTFDEDGTSGSHEQYF. The CDR3, as DNA: TGTGCCAGCACTTTCGACGAAGACGGGACTAGCGGGTCGCACGAGCAGTACTTC.

The rearrangement uses TRBV6-5 and TRBJ2-1, with 9 bases identical to TRBD2. This CDR3 has 11 amino acids. The germline gives CDR1 MNHEY, CDR2 SVGAGI. V lost 10 bases to trimming and J lost 14 bases; unmatched junction nucleotides: 9. This CDR3 is CATSQAGGEFF. The CDR3, as DNA: TGTGCCACCTCCCAAGCGGGGGGTGAGTTCTTC.

The chain couples TRBV6-5 to TRBJ1-1, with a possible D match to TRBD1 (5 bases). The CDR3 runs to 13 residues. CDR1 MNHEY and CDR2 SVGAGI come from the germline V gene. The V and J ends lost 6 bases and 3 bases respectively, with 11 bases between them. CDR3 residues: CASSRVTYTEAFF. CDR3 nucleotides: TGTGCCAGCAGCAGGGTGACGTACACTGAAGCTTTCTTT.